The 28 T cell receptor beta chains presented below share a single source sample, sequenced in a study of human T cells and chemical hapten exposure. A single record per CDR3 protein comes from TCRdb applying MiXCR to the RACE reads. The profile shows 300,000 to 450,000 distinct CDR3 sequences, 5.5% of them singletons. Specified time point: pre-sensitization, week 0. Documented treatment: therapeutic diphenylcyclopropenone sensitization with weekly scalp DPC. This material consisted of whole blood, taken in connection with sensitization to the hapten diphenylcyclopropenone (DPC). The source of these receptors is a woman under 30 with alopecia areata. Some clones in this sample may be carry-over from other donors' samples.

This clonotype was recorded at least ten times. V is TRBV5-1 and J is TRBJ2-7; 7 nucleotides line up with TRBD1. CDR3 size: 14 residues. V dropped 5 bases and J dropped 2; count of bases not matched to a gene: 7. From germline, CDR1 is SGHRS and CDR2 YFSETQ. CDR3 sequence: CASRGQGQAYEQYF. Here the CDR3 DNA reads TGCGCCAGCAGGGGACAAGGACAGGCCTACGAGCAGTACTTC.

In this sample, this clonotype turned up many times. CDR3 residues: CASSTGGRGNSGNEQFF. As DNA, the CDR3 is TGTGCCAGTAGTACAGGGGGTCGGGGGAATAGTGGGAATGAGCAGTTCTTC. The genes are TRBV19 and TRBJ2-1, with D perhaps TRBD1 (7 bases). V dropped 4 bases and J dropped 7 bases, with 23 bases sitting between them. The CDR3 is 17 residues long. Germline V gives CDR1 LNHDA, CDR2 SQIVND (reference sequence).

This clonotype has just a few counts. The chain couples TRBV5-5 to TRBJ2-3; 11 nucleotides align to TRBD1. Trimming removed 2 bases from V and 6 bases from J; junction bases left unmatched: 5. This CDR3 has 15 residues. CDR1 is SGHKS and CDR2 is YYEKEE in the germline V gene (reference sequence). The CDR3 nucleotides are TGTGCCAGCAGCTTTGGGACAGGGGGACTGGATACGCAGTATTTT. Protein product: CASSFGTGGLDTQYF.

This clonotype was detected ten times or more. The V gene is TRBV2, the J gene TRBJ2-2, with a possible D match to TRBD2 (5 bases). In germline, CDR1 is SNHLY, CDR2 FYNNEI. The CDR3 is made up of 15 amino acids. The V end lost 4 bases, the J end lost 6 bases, and 15 bases lay between the germline ends. CDR3 sequence (DNA): TGTGCCAGCAGTGGATTTACGGGGTTAGCCGGGGAGCTGTTTTTT. Translation: CASSGFTGLAGELFF.

The table lists this clonotype with a few counts. The rearrangement links TRBV7-9 to TRBJ1-1; 7 positions match TRBD1. Trimming cost V 8 bases and J 7 bases; bases outside gene matches: 10. The V gene's germline CDR1 is SEHNR and CDR2 FQNEAQ (reference sequence). The CDR3 totals 13 residues. The CDR3 protein is CASQIRTGVEAFF. CDR3 nucleotide sequence: TGTGCCAGCCAAATCAGGACAGGTGTTGAAGCTTTCTTT.

This clonotype was seen ten or more times. CDR3 sequence (DNA): TGTGCCAGCCGGGAGCGGGGGAACTACAATGAGCAGTTCTTC. Encoded protein: CASRERGNYNEQFF. The chain has TRBV7-8 and TRBJ2-1; 8 nucleotides agree with TRBD2. Trimming took 8 bases from V and 3 from J; bases not matched to a gene: 6. Germline CDR1 SGHVS, CDR2 FQNEAQ. CDR3 size: 14 residues.

This clonotype came up many times. The chain joins TRBV27 to TRBJ2-5; D remains ambiguous. V was cut by 0 bases and J by 0 bases, with 5 bases left in between. The CDR3 has 14 amino acids. From germline, CDR1 is MNHEY and CDR2 SMNVEV (reference sequence). CDR3 in DNA: TGTGCCAGCAGTTTATCGGGGTACCAAGAGACCCAGTACTTC. This encodes CASSLSGYQETQYF.

This clonotype was seen at least ten times. The J gene is TRBJ2-6, the V gene TRBV7-2; D is possibly TRBD2 (6 bases). Looked up from germline, CDR1 is SGHTA and CDR2 is FQGNSA. CDR3 length: 17 amino acids. Trimming stripped 0 bases from V and 2 bases from J, with 11 bases between. DNA of the CDR3: TGTGCCAGCAGCTTAGCGGGCGGGGCAACTGGGGCCAACGTCCTGACTTTC. This sequence encodes CASSLAGGATGANVLTF.

This clonotype was detected many times. The rearrangement joins TRBV5-1 to TRBJ1-3; tentatively, D is TRBD1 (5 bases). The germline CDR1 and CDR2 sequences are SGHRS and YFSETQ. Trimming left V 0 bases short and J 0 bases short, with 13 bases between. The CDR3 contains 17 residues. CDR3 sequence reads: CASSLGLQASSGNTIYF. The CDR3 nucleotides are TGCGCCAGCAGCTTGGGTTTACAGGCGAGCTCTGGAAACACCATATATTTT. Together with reference TRBV5-1 and TRBJ1-3, the CDR3 gives the full variable domain: KAGVTQTPRYLIKTRGQQVTLSCSPISGHRSVSWYQQTPGQGLQFLFEYFSETQRNKGNFPGRFSGRQFSNSRSEMNVSTLELGDSALYLCASSLGLQASSGNTIYFGEGSWLTVV.

This clonotype came up many times. The rearrangement links TRBV9 to TRBJ2-7, with TRBD2 identical over 8 bases. The V gene's germline CDR1 is SGDLS and CDR2 YYNGEE. V lost 0 bases and J lost 4; bases outside the gene matches: 9. The CDR3 is 16 residues long. The CDR3 is CASSVVASGGYYEQYF. The CDR3 bases are TGTGCCAGCAGCGTAGTGGCCAGCGGGGGATATTACGAGCAGTACTTC.

The chain is built from TRBV29-1 and TRBJ2-3; 13 nucleotides agree with TRBD2. V lost 7 bases and J lost 4; bases outside the gene matches: 14. This CDR3 spans 17 amino acids. Germline V CDR1 and CDR2: SQVTM, ANQGSEA. The CDR3 region is CSAVGGTGTSGADTQYF. The DNA for the CDR3 is TGCAGCGCTGTAGGTGGAACCGGGACTAGCGGGGCAGATACGCAGTATTTT.

This clonotype was counted many times. The V and J genes are TRBV10-3 and TRBJ2-3; the D is unclear. In germline, CDR1 is ENHRY, CDR2 SYGVKD. CDR3 length equals 17 residues. V lost 4 bases, J lost 1 base, and 18 bases lay in between. CDR3 amino acids: CAISGSSQDRGTDTQYF. In nucleotides, the CDR3 is TGTGCCATCAGTGGCTCCAGCCAGGATAGGGGCACAGATACGCAGTATTTT.

In DNA form, the CDR3 reads TGTGCCAGCAGCCAAGTGGCAGGGCCAGATACGCAGTATTTT. Protein: CASSQVAGPDTQYF. The chain joins TRBV3-1 to TRBJ2-3, with D possibly matching TRBD1 (5 bases). This CDR3 is built from 14 residues. The V gene's germline CDR1 is LGHDT and CDR2 YNNKEL (reference sequence). Trimming cost V 1 base and J 4 bases, with 9 bases left between them.

The J gene is TRBJ1-2, the V gene TRBV3-1; tentatively, D is TRBD1 (6 bases). Germline CDR1 is LGHDT and CDR2 is YNNKEL (reference sequence). This CDR3 region has 15 residues. V dropped 3 bases and J dropped 5 bases, with 16 bases sitting between them. The CDR3 DNA follows: TGTGCCAGCAGCCACAAACAGGGCCATGGGTATGGCTACACCTTC. This translates into CASSHKQGHGYGYTF.

The chain carries TRBV3-1 and TRBJ2-3; unclear D gene. CDR1 LGHDT and CDR2 YNNKEL come from the germline V gene (reference sequence). The CDR3 extends over 15 amino acids. The ends were cut back, 0 bases at V and 3 bases at J, with 10 bases in the middle. The CDR3 region has the DNA TGTGCCAGCAGCCAAGATCTGATAGGGACAGATACGCAGTATTTT. Its protein is CASSQDLIGTDTQYF.

About this clonotype itself: A much more abundant neighbour one base away suggests this may be a read error. The J gene is TRBJ1-4, the V gene TRBV7-2, with D unclear. Germline CDR1 reads SGHTA; CDR2 reads FQGNSA. The CDR3 loop spans 13 amino acids. The germline V and J ends were trimmed by 4 bases and 9 bases, with 12 bases remaining between them. CDR3 region: CASSSGPAKKLFF. The CDR3 region has the DNA TGTGCCAGCAGCTCAGGACCGGCCAAAAAACTGTTTTTT.

This clonotype showed up just a few times. This chain connects TRBV5-6 to TRBJ1-2; 9 bases agree with TRBD1. This CDR3 has 14 amino acids. The germline CDR1 and CDR2 sequences are SGHDT and YYEEEE. V trimming: 3 bases; J trimming: 4 bases; junction bases outside the gene matches: 4. The CDR3 nucleotides are TGTGCCAGCAGCTCCGGGACAGGGACCTATGGCTACACCTTC. Protein: CASSSGTGTYGYTF.

The J gene is TRBJ2-1, the V gene TRBV11-2; perhaps TRBD1 as D (5 bases). The germline V and J ends were trimmed by 1 base and 7 bases, with 14 bases remaining between them. The CDR3 contains 15 residues. The germline V gene has CDR1 SGHAT and CDR2 FQNNGV. The CDR3 sequence is CASSLVGQTGNEQFF. The DNA for the CDR3 is TGTGCCAGCAGCTTAGTAGGACAAACCGGAAATGAGCAGTTCTTC.

This clonotype was counted a few times. The V and J genes are TRBV25-1 and TRBJ2-1, with D hard to call. The V end lost 4 bases, the J end lost 0 bases, and 4 bases lay between the germline ends. The CDR3 is 13 amino acids. Germline V gives CDR1 MGHDK, CDR2 SYGVNS. In nucleotides, the CDR3 is TGTGCCAGCAGTGCCGACTCCTACAATGAGCAGTTCTTC. This gives the protein CASSADSYNEQFF.

The V and J genes are TRBV29-1 and TRBJ2-1; 9 nucleotides match TRBD1. CDR3 length equals 15 residues. Germline values: CDR1 SQVTM, CDR2 ANQGSEA. Trimming cost V 3 bases and J 7 bases; bases outside gene matches: 10. The DNA for the CDR3 is TGCAGCGTTGAGGGCGCGGGACAGGGTGGAAATGAGCAGTTCTTC. Protein: CSVEGAGQGGNEQFF.

This rearrangement joins TRBV28 to TRBJ2-3; D gene unclear. The CDR3 consists of 14 residues. V was clipped by 3 bases and J by 0 bases, with 7 bases between them. Germline CDR1 reads MDHEN; CDR2 reads SYDVKM. In DNA form, the CDR3 reads TGTGCCAGCAGTTTCCAGCCTAGCACAGATACGCAGTATTTT. This sequence encodes CASSFQPSTDTQYF.

A few counts support this clonotype. The chain recombines TRBV18 with TRBJ2-1, with 10 bases fitting TRBD2. V lost 5 bases and J lost 8; bases outside the gene matches: 12. Germline V gene lookup returns CDR1 KGHSH and CDR2 LQKENI. CDR3 size: 16 residues. The CDR3 spells CASSIVAGGQTDEQFF. In DNA, the CDR3 is TGTGCCAGCTCAATAGTAGCGGGGGGTCAGACGGATGAGCAGTTCTTC.

This clonotype was counted at least ten times. The V gene is TRBV6-1, the J gene TRBJ2-6; D is uncertain. V gave up 4 bases and J gave up 2 bases, with 9 bases separating them. The CDR3 contains 15 residues. CDR1 MNHNS and CDR2 SASEGT come from the germline V gene. The CDR3 DNA reads TGTGCCAGCAGTGCCTTCGAAACTGGGGCCAACGTCCTGACTTTC. Its translation: CASSAFETGANVLTF.

The rearrangement uses TRBV6-5 and TRBJ1-5; D is undetermined. In germline, CDR1 is MNHEY, CDR2 SVGAGI. The CDR3 covers 15 residues. The ends were cut back, 6 bases at V and 7 bases at J, with 19 bases in the middle. Here the CDR3 DNA reads TGTGCCAGCAGCCAGAGGATCGGGGTGGGGCAGCCCCAGCATTTT. Protein sequence: CASSQRIGVGQPQHF.

This clonotype was seen more than once but under ten times. The DNA for the CDR3 is TGTGCCAGCAGTTTTCCTGAGGACAGATCGCCTGAAGCTTTCTTT. As protein: CASSFPEDRSPEAFF. The rearrangement links TRBV6-6 to TRBJ1-1; TRBD1 might be the D (6 bases). Per germline, CDR1 MNHNY and CDR2 SVGAGI (reference sequence). The CDR3 covers 15 residues. The V gene lost 4 bases and the J gene lost 6 bases, with 18 bases spanning the gap.

The genes are TRBV4-3 and TRBJ1-2; D perhaps matches TRBD1 (5 bases). The CDR3 extends over 15 amino acids. V was trimmed by 4 bases and J by 4 bases, leaving 16 bases between them. Germline V gene data show CDR1 as LGHNA and CDR2 as YSLEER. CDR3 in DNA: TGCGCCAGCAGCCCAGCCCAGAGGGGCGGCTATGGCTACACCTTC. Amino acids: CASSPAQRGGYGYTF.

This clonotype was recorded a few times. V is TRBV6-2 or TRBV6-3 and J is TRBJ2-3; the D gene is possibly TRBD2 (7 bases). This CDR3 has 17 amino acids. V was pared by 7 bases and J by 0 bases, with 20 bases between. Per the germline V gene, CDR1 is MNHEY and CDR2 is SVGEGT. The CDR3 nucleotides read TGTGCCAGCACCCCCGAAGAGGGGGGGCGAAGCACAGATACGCAGTATTTT. Protein: CASTPEEGGRSTDTQYF.

A few counts support this clonotype. The J gene is TRBJ2-3, the V gene TRBV3-1; the D call may be TRBD1 or TRBD2 (6 bases each). The CDR3 has 16 residues. The germline V gene has CDR1 LGHDT and CDR2 YNNKEL (reference sequence). V lost 0 bases to trimming and J lost 1 base, with 11 bases between them. The CDR3 loop is CASSQDSGARTDTQYF. The CDR3 DNA follows: TGTGCCAGCAGCCAAGACTCGGGGGCCCGCACAGATACGCAGTATTTT.